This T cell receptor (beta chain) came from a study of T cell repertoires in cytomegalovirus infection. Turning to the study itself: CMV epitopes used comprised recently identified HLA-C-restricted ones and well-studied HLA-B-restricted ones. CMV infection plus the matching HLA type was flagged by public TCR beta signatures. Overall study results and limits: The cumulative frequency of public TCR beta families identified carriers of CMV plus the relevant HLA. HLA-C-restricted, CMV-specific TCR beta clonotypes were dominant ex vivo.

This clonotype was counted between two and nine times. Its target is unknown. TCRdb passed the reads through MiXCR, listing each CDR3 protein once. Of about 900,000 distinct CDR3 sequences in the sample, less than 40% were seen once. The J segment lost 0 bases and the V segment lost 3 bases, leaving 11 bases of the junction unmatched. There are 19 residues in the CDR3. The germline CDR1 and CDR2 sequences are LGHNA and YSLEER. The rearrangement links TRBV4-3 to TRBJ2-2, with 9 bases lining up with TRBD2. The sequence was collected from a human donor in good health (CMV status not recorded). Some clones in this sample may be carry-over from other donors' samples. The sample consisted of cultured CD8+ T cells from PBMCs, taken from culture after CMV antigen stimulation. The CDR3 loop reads CASSQDAKRGAPNTGELFF. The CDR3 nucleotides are TGCGCCAGCAGCCAGGATGCGAAGCGGGGGGCCCCGAACACCGGGGAGCTGTTTTTT.